Shown below are 27 T cell receptor beta chains from a single sample sequenced in a study of blood T cells in healthy people across ages. It was with a sample-barcoded 5' primer and a J-beta primer mix that a second PCR of about 6 to 12 cycles was run. TCRdb reprocessed the 5' RACE reads with MiXCR, giving one entry per CDR3 protein. The sample shows roughly 800,000 distinct CDR3 sequences, roughly 26% of them seen only once. The same data also contributed to another study, on T cells of mothers and their children.

The sample was blood. These receptor sequences come from a boy aged 5-17 years in good health.

The chain combines TRBV6-1 with TRBJ2-1; D tentatively reads TRBD1 or TRBD2 (5 bases each). Germline V CDR1 and CDR2: MNHNS, SASEGT. Trimming removed 6 bases at V and 5 bases at J, with 17 bases between. The length of the CDR3 is 15 residues. In DNA, the CDR3 is TGTGCCAGCAGGGGTACCGGGACCCTAAACAATGAGCAGTTCTTC. Protein product: CASRGTGTLNNEQFF.

There are a few counts of this clonotype. This chain uses TRBV28 with TRBJ2-5; a possible D gene is TRBD1 (6 bases). The DNA end lines up better with TRBJ2-7; the J call may be wrong. From germline, CDR1 is MDHEN and CDR2 SYDVKM. This CDR3 has 15 residues. CDR3 sequence (DNA): TGTGCCAGCAGTCCAGCCCCGGGACAAGCCTACGAGCAGTACTTC. Its protein product is CASSPAPGQAYEQYF.

V gene TRBV9 combines with J gene TRBJ2-7; maybe TRBD2 (5 bases). The end of the DNA fits TRBJ2-1 better, so the J call may be wrong. The CDR3 runs to 16 residues. Per germline, CDR1 SGDLS and CDR2 YYNGEE. CDR3 nucleotides: TGTGCCAGCAGCGTAGGAGGAAGCGGTCTTTACAATGAGCAGTTCTTC. This sequence encodes CASSVGGSGLYNEQFF.

The rearrangement joins TRBV20-1 to TRBJ2-5, with TRBD1 as a possible D gene (6 bases). Near its end, the DNA agrees better with TRBJ2-7, so the J call may be wrong. The germline V gene encodes CDR1 DFQATT and CDR2 SNEGSKA (reference sequence). There are 13 residues in the CDR3. DNA for the CDR3: TGCAGTGCTAGAGATCCAGGGGACTACGAGCAGTACTTC. Encoded protein: CSARDPGDYEQYF.

This chain joins TRBV5-1 and TRBJ2-5; 12 bases fit TRBD2. The DNA end favors TRBJ2-1, so the J call may be wrong. The CDR3 length is 18 residues. Germline loops: CDR1 SGHRS, CDR2 YFSETQ. The CDR3 is CASSLATSGGVYYNEQFF. The CDR3 nucleotides read TGCGCCAGCAGCTTGGCGACTAGCGGGGGCGTGTATTACAATGAGCAGTTCTTC.

This clonotype was observed at least ten times. This chain connects TRBV18 to TRBJ2-5; TRBD1 is a possible D gene (6 bases). The CDR3 extends over 13 amino acids. Deletions cut 2 bases from V and 5 bases from J, with 9 bases between. Germline CDR1 KGHSH, CDR2 LQKENI. CDR3 in DNA: TGTGCCAGCTCACCATCAGGGGTGGAGACCCAGTACTTC. Its translation is CASSPSGVETQYF.

In its sample, this clonotype was seen a few times. V gene TRBV13 combines with J gene TRBJ2-1, with TRBD2 matching over 8 bases. The junction had 11 bases not matched to a gene; V was cut back by 4 bases and J by 3 bases. CDR1 and CDR2 (germline): PRHDT, FYEKMQ (reference sequence). The CDR3 is 17 residues long. CDR3 in amino acids: CASSSSIGTRFYNEQFF. CDR3 sequence (DNA): TGTGCCAGCAGCTCTTCGATAGGGACTAGGTTCTACAATGAGCAGTTCTTC.

This clonotype was seen more than once but under ten times. Here the CDR3 DNA reads TGTGCCTTATCCCCCCAGGGCGGCACTGAAGCTTTCTTT. As protein: CALSPQGGTEAFF. The chain joins TRBV10-3 to TRBJ1-1, with D tentatively TRBD1 (5 bases). V lost 11 bases and J 4 bases, leaving 17 bases between the germline ends. This CDR3 region has 13 residues. Germline V gives CDR1 ENHRY, CDR2 SYGVKD.

The chain uses TRBV5-1 and TRBJ1-2, with D possibly matching TRBD1 (5 bases). V lost 4 bases, J lost 6 bases, and 13 bases lay in between. The CDR3 has 13 residues. Germline loops: CDR1 SGHRS, CDR2 YFSETQ. The CDR3 loop reads CASSPERGNGYTF. DNA of the CDR3: TGCGCCAGCAGCCCGGAAAGGGGTAATGGCTACACCTTC. Full variable domain (missing parts from reference TRBV5-1 and TRBJ1-2): KAGVTQTPRYLIKTRGQQVTLSCSPISGHRSVSWYQQTPGQGLQFLFEYFSETQRNKGNFPGRFSGRQFSNSRSEMNVSTLELGDSALYLCASSPERGNGYTFGSGTRLTVV.

The chain links TRBV7-9 to TRBJ2-5; D not resolved. The J call is in doubt because the DNA end fits TRBJ2-7 better. This CDR3 is 14 amino acids long. Per the germline V gene, CDR1 is SEHNR and CDR2 is FQNEAQ (reference sequence). The CDR3 loop reads CASSLLSPASEQYF. CDR3 in DNA: TGTGCCAGCAGCCTATTGTCCCCCGCAAGCGAGCAGTACTTC.

The rearrangement links TRBV20-1 to TRBJ2-5; tentatively, D is TRBD1 or TRBD2 (5 bases each). With 1 base removed from V and 11 bases from J, the gap between germline ends came to 20 bases. CDR1 is DFQATT, CDR2 SNEGSKA, per germline (reference sequence). The CDR3 consists of 14 residues. Here the CDR3 DNA reads TGCAGTGCTAGAGTCAGCCCGGGGACGAGAGGGCAGTACTTC. Translating it yields CSARVSPGTRGQYF.

The V gene is TRBV12-3 or TRBV12-4, the J gene TRBJ2-2; no clear D gene. V was trimmed by 1 base and J by 4 bases, leaving 10 bases between them. The CDR3 loop spans 15 amino acids. CDR3 in DNA: TGTGCCAGCAGTTTAGGGGATATTAGCACCGGGGAGCTGTTTTTT. It is translated as CASSLGDISTGELFF.

This chain joins TRBV18 and TRBJ1-1; D gene unclear. Germline V lookup: CDR1 KGHSH, CDR2 LQKENI. The CDR3 is made up of 13 amino acids. V gave up 3 bases and J gave up 4 bases, with 9 bases separating them. CDR3 DNA: TGTGCCAGCTCACCCGAAACACCCACTGAAGCTTTCTTT. This sequence encodes CASSPETPTEAFF.

This clonotype was seen a handful of times. The V and J genes are TRBV7-9 and TRBJ1-1; D not certain. Germline assignment: CDR1 SEHNR and CDR2 FQNEAQ (reference sequence). Trimming left V 5 bases short and J 2 bases short, with 12 bases between. This CDR3 region has 14 residues. The CDR3 here is CASSPHGVNTEAFF. The CDR3 DNA sequence: TGTGCCAGCAGCCCCCACGGGGTTAACACTGAAGCTTTCTTT.

This sequence joins TRBV6-1 and TRBJ2-5; TRBD2 agrees at 11 bases. There are 14 residues in the CDR3. The V gene's germline CDR1 is MNHNS and CDR2 SASEGT. The ends lost 7 bases at V and 3 bases at J; junction bases unmatched: 4. The CDR3 sequence: CASTRGLAEETQYF. The CDR3 nucleotides are TGTGCCAGCACCAGGGGACTAGCGGAAGAGACCCAGTACTTC.

This sequence joins TRBV6-1 and TRBJ2-5, with 7 bases fitting TRBD1. The CDR3 totals 12 residues. The V gene end was trimmed by 8 bases and the J gene end by 5 bases; junction bases not matched to a gene: 5. Germline V gives CDR1 MNHNS, CDR2 SASEGT. For the CDR3, the DNA is TGTGCCAGCGCCGGGGACAGTGAGACCCAGTACTTC. Its translation is CASAGDSETQYF.

The chain's CDR3 is CASSFGFEQYF. In DNA form, the CDR3 reads TGTGCCAGCAGTTTTGGGTTCGAGCAGTACTTC. The chain couples TRBV28 to TRBJ2-7; D is undetermined. V gave up 3 bases and J gave up 6 bases, with 6 bases separating them. Germline CDR1 and CDR2: MDHEN and SYDVKM. This CDR3 comprises 11 residues.

The rearrangement links TRBV21-1 to TRBJ2-2; TRBD1, the table's D call, was not compared with the DNA. TRBV21-1 corresponds to a pseudogene. The CDR3 extends over 22 amino acids. CDR3 residues: CASSKGGDRGIPLPGNTGELFF. The CDR3 DNA reads as TGTGCCAGCAGCAAAGGTGGTGACCGAGGGATCCCCTTACCCGGGAACACCGGGGAGCTGTTTTTT.

This clonotype has just a few counts. The rearrangement links TRBV5-4 to TRBJ2-1; 9 nucleotides agree with TRBD2. The V and J ends lost 0 bases and 4 bases, in that order; junction bases with no gene match: 2. CDR3 length: 15 residues. Germline V gene data show CDR1 as SGHNT and CDR2 as YYREEE (reference sequence). The CDR3 protein is CASSLGAGGYNEQFF. The CDR3 nucleotides are TGTGCCAGCAGCTTGGGAGCGGGGGGTTACAATGAGCAGTTCTTC.

The V and J genes are TRBV29-1 and TRBJ1-4; 8 positions match TRBD1. The CDR3 spans 14 residues. V lost 5 bases, J lost 2 bases, and 4 bases stayed unmatched. The germline gives CDR1 SQVTM, CDR2 ANQGSEA. For the CDR3, the DNA is TGCAGCGTTCGGGGACAGGCTACTAATGAAAAACTGTTTTTT. Its protein is CSVRGQATNEKLFF.

The sample holds a few counts of this clonotype. This chain uses TRBV6-5 with TRBJ1-4; D gene ambiguous. The CDR3 consists of 11 residues. Trimming removed 8 bases at V and 8 bases at J, with 9 bases between. From germline, CDR1 is MNHEY and CDR2 SVGAGI. CDR3 DNA sequence: TGTGCCAGCGGGCGCCAGGAAAAACTGTTTTTT. Protein sequence: CASGRQEKLFF.

This chain connects TRBV7-2 to TRBJ1-5; D uncertain. With 2 bases removed from V and 2 bases from J, the gap between germline ends came to 10 bases. This CDR3 is built from 15 residues. The germline V gene has CDR1 SGHTA and CDR2 FQGNSA. CDR3: CASSLFFQGNQPQHF. The DNA for the CDR3 is TGTGCCAGCAGCTTATTTTTCCAGGGCAATCAGCCCCAGCATTTT. Filled out from reference TRBV7-2 and TRBJ1-5, the complete variable domain reads GAGVSQSPSNKVTEKGKDVELRCDPISGHTALYWYRQSLGQGLEFLIYFQGNSAPDKSGLPSDRFSAERTGGSVSTLTIQRTQQEDSAVYLCASSLFFQGNQPQHFGDGTRLSIL.

The rearrangement links TRBV12-3 or TRBV12-4 to TRBJ1-4; D remains ambiguous. V was pared by 9 bases and J by 3 bases, with 11 bases between. The CDR3 has 13 amino acids. The CDR3 DNA reads TGTGCCAGTTTAAGGCGTTCTAATGAAAAACTGTTTTTT. It specifies CASLRRSNEKLFF.

This sequence joins TRBV13 and TRBJ1-4; D is ambiguous. Trimming cost V 5 bases and J 0 bases, with 13 bases left between them. Germline V CDR1 and CDR2: PRHDT, FYEKMQ (reference sequence). CDR3 size: 16 residues. In nucleotides, the CDR3 is TGTGCCAGCAGCATCCGAAAAACAGCAACTAATGAAAAACTGTTTTTT. Translated, it gives CASSIRKTATNEKLFF.

This clonotype was found a few times. The rearrangement links TRBV29-1 to TRBJ2-7, with D perhaps TRBD1 (5 bases). This CDR3 has 12 residues. Trimming pared 7 bases from V and 3 bases from J, leaving 13 bases between. Germline loops: CDR1 SQVTM, CDR2 ANQGSEA. CDR3 in amino acids: CSATTESYEQYF. In nucleotides, the CDR3 is TGCAGCGCCACGACAGAAAGCTACGAGCAGTACTTC.

The V gene is TRBV19, the J gene TRBJ1-5; D not certain. CDR1 and CDR2 from the germline V gene are LNHDA and SQIVND (reference sequence). Between the trimmed V and J ends, which lost 3 bases and 0 bases, there was a span of 9 bases. The CDR3 runs 15 residues. The CDR3 nucleotides read TGTGCCAGTAGTATGGGAGAAATTAGCAATCAGCCCCAGCATTTT. Its protein is CASSMGEISNQPQHF.

The chain couples TRBV20-1 to TRBJ1-1, with D perhaps TRBD1 (5 bases). The CDR3 extends over 13 amino acids. Trimming took off 6 bases at V and 1 base at J, with 12 bases between the two ends. Germline lookup yields CDR1 DFQATT and CDR2 SNEGSKA (reference sequence). The CDR3 nucleotides are TGCAGTGCGGTCGGGCAGGGGAACACTGAAGCTTTCTTT. Residues: CSAVGQGNTEAFF.